This T cell receptor (beta chain) was recorded in a study of OX40 agonist ivuxolimab in advanced cancers. Produced via immunoSEQ multiplex PCR; TCRdb's table is partial and in-frame only. Counted here are under 80,000 clones, roughly four fifths occurring once; the ten biggest clones make up 5%. The sequencing used CD4+ or CD8+ T cells sorted from blood, collected in a trial of the OX40 agonist ivuxolimab. This TCR was recovered from an adult with an advanced solid tumor such as melanoma, head and neck, liver or kidney cancer.

CDR3 sequence reads: CASSQDAGFGPQHF. In DNA, the CDR3 is TGCGCCAGCAGCCAAGATGCAGGGTTCGGACCCCAGCATTTT. The chain joins TRBV4-1 to TRBJ1-5, with a weak D call TRBD1 (5 bases). This CDR3 region has 14 residues. CDR1 MGHRA and CDR2 YSYEKL come from the germline V gene. V lost 0 bases to trimming and J lost 10 bases, with 13 bases between them.